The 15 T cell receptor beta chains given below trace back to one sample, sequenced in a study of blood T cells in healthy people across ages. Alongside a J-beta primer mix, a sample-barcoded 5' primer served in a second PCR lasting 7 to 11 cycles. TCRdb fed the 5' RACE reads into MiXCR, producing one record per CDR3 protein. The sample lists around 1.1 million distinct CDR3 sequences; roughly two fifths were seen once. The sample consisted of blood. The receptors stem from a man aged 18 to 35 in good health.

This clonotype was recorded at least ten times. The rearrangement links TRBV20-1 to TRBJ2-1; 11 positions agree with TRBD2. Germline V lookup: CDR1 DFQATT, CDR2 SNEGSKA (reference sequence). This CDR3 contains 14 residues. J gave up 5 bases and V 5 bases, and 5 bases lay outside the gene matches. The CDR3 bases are TGCAGTGCTGTGAGACTAGCGGGGAACAATGAGCAGTTCTTC. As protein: CSAVRLAGNNEQFF.

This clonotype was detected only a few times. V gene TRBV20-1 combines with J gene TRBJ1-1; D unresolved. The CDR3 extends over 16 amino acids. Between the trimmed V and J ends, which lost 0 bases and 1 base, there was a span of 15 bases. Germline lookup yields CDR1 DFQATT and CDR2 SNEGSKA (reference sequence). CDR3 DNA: TGCAGTGCTAGAGATCCAGGCCGGGGAAGGAACACTGAAGCTTTCTTT. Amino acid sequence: CSARDPGRGRNTEAFF.

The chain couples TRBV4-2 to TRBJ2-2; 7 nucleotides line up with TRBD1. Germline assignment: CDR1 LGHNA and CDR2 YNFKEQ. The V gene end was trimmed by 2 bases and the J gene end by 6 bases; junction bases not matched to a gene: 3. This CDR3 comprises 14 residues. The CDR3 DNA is TGTGCCAGCAGCCAAAACAGGGGATCCGGGGAGCTGTTTTTT. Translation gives CASSQNRGSGELFF.

The CDR3 reads CASSVRSHYEQYF. CDR3 sequence (DNA): TGTGCCAGCAGTGTTAGGTCCCACTACGAGCAGTACTTC. The chain has TRBV27 and TRBJ2-4; D unclear. Gene TRBJ2-7 matches the end of the DNA better, so the J call may be wrong. The CDR3 has 13 residues. CDR1 is MNHEY, CDR2 SMNVEV, per germline (reference sequence).

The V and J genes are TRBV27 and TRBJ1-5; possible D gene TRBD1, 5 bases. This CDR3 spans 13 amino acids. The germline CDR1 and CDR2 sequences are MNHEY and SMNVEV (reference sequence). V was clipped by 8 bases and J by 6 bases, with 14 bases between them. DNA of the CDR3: TGTGCCAGCTCACGTGGAGGGACTCAGCCCCAGCATTTT. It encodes CASSRGGTQPQHF.

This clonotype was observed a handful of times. This CDR3 reads CASSLVASARIYNEQFF. Written as DNA, the CDR3 is TGTGCCAGCAGCTTAGTGGCTTCCGCCAGGATATACAATGAGCAGTTCTTC. V gene TRBV7-2 combines with J gene TRBJ2-1; D ambiguous. The V end was cut by 1 base, the J end by 4 bases, with 17 bases between. CDR1 and CDR2 (germline): SGHTA, FQGNSA. The CDR3 sequence is 17 residues long.

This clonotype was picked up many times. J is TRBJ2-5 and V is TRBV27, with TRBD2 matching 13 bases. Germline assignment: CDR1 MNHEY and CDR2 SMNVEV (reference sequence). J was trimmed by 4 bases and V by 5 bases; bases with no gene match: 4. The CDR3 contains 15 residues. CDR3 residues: CASSTSGGGSETQYF. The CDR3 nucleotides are TGTGCCAGCAGTACTAGCGGGGGGGGTTCAGAGACCCAGTACTTC.

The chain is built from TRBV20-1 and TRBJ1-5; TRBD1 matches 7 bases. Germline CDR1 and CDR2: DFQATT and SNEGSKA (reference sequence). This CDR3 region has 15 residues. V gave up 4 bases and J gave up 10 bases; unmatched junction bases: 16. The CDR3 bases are TGCAGTGCTAAGACAGGGACCTATAGCAATCGACCCCAGCATTTT. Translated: CSAKTGTYSNRPQHF.

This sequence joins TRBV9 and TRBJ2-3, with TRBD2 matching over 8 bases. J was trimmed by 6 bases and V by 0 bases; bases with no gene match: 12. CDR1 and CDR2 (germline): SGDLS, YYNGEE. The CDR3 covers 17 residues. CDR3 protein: CASSVGNSGNRMDTQYF. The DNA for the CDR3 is TGTGCCAGCAGCGTAGGCAATAGCGGGAACCGAATGGATACGCAGTATTTT.

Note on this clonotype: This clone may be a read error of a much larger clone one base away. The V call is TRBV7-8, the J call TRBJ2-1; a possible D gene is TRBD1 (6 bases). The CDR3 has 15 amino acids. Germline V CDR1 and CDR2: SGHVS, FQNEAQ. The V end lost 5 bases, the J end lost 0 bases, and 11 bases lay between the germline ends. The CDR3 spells CASSARDTSYNEQFF. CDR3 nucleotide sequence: TGTGCCAGCAGCGCCCGGGACACCTCCTACAATGAGCAGTTCTTC.

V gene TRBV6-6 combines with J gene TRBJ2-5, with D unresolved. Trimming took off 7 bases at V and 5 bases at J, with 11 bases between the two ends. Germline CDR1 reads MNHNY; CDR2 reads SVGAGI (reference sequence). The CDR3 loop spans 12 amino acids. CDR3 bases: TGTGCCAGCACCACACATGGGGAGACCCAGTACTTC. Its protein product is CASTTHGETQYF.

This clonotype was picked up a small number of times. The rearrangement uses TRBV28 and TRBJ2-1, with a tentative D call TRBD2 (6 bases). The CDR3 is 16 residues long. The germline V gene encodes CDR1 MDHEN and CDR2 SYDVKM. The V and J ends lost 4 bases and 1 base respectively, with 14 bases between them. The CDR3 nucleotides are TGTGCCAGCAGTTCGGGCGGGGCCAATTCCTACAATGAGCAGTTCTTC. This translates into CASSSGGANSYNEQFF. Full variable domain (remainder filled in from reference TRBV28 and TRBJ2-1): DVKVTQSSRYLVKRTGEKVFLECVQDMDHENMFWYRQDPGLGLRLIYFSYDVKMKEKGDIPEGYSVSREKKERFSLILESASTNQTSMYLCASSSGGANSYNEQFFGPGTRLTVL.

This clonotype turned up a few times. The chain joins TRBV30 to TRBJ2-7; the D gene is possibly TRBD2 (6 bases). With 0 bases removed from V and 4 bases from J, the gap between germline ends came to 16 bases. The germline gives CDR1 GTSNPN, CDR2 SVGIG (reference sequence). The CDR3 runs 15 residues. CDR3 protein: CAWSVPYLGLYEQYF. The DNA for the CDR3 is TGTGCCTGGAGTGTCCCTTATCTGGGACTTTACGAGCAGTACTTC.

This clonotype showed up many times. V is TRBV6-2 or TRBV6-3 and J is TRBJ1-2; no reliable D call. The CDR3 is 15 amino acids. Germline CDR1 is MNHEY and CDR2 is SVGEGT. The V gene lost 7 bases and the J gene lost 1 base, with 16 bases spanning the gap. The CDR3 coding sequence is TGTGCCAGCACCTCCCACGGCGGCCTTAACTATGGCTACACCTTC. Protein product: CASTSHGGLNYGYTF.

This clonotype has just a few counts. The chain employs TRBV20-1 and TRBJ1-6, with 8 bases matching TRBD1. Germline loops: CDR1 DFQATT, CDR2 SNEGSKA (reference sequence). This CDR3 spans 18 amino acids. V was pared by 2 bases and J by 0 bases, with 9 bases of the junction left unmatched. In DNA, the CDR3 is TGCAGTGCTAGATCACCCAGGGGGCACAGCTCCTATAATTCACCCCTCCACTTT. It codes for CSARSPRGHSSYNSPLHF.